This is a list of T cell receptor beta chains from one sample in a study of cytomegalovirus exposure and HLA in healthy donors. Profiling relied on immunoSEQ multiplex PCR, and the TCRdb table lists in-frame clones only, not all of them. The sample contains some 150,000 clones, more than 65% of which appear only once. Specimen: PBMCs. The receptors come from a man aged 25 to 40 in good health and CMV-seropositive. Both conserved end residues are part of each CDR3. The D gene is left open where the match is weak. Part of the rows lack a size; the others show once, few, many or a class for expanded clones.

d_call clone_size j_call v_call cdr3_nt cdr3_aa
. once TRBJ2-5 TRBV5-1 TGCGCCAGCAGCTTAACTAGCCAGGCGCGGTCGCAGTACTTC CASSLTSQARSQYF
. few TRBJ2-3 TRBV19 TGTGCCAGTAACTCCCGCGCGGATACGCAGTATTTT CASNSRADTQYF
. . TRBJ2-1 TRBV30 TGTGCCTGGAGAGCCTGGGCTGAGCAGTTCTTC CAWRAWAEQFF
. . TRBJ1-5 TRBV7-9 TGTTCCAGCAGCTTGGGTTCAGGGTCGGACAATCAGCCCCAGCATTTT CSSSLGSGSDNQPQHF
TRBD1 . TRBJ2-1 TRBV7-9 TGTGCCAGCAGCTCCCAGGGGACAGGGGGGCTGAATGAGCAGTTCTTC CASSSQGTGGLNEQFF
. . TRBJ2-3 TRBV5-1 TGCGCCAGCAGCTTGGGCCAACTCCTAGGCACAGATACGCAGTATTTT CASSLGQLLGTDTQYF
TRBD1 . TRBJ1-1 TRBV4-1 TGCGCCAGCAGCTCCCCCCGGGACAGTCGATACACTGAAGCTTTCTTT CASSSPRDSRYTEAFF
TRBD1 . TRBJ1-2 TRBV28 TGTGCCAGCAGTCCGACAGGGAGTTATGGCTACACCTTC CASSPTGSYGYTF
. . TRBJ2-7 TRBV6-5 TGTGCCAGCCGGAGAGGGACTCTCCAATACGAGCAGTACTTC CASRRGTLQYEQYF
. . TRBJ1-2 TRBV6-4 TGTGCCAGCAGTGACCGGGGGATTTATGGCTACACCTTC CASSDRGIYGYTF
TRBD1 . TRBJ1-2 TRBV29-1 TGCAGCGTTGTGGACAGGGGCATCTATGGCTACACCTTC CSVVDRGIYGYTF
TRBD1 . TRBJ2-3 TRBV9 TGTGCCAGCAGTTGGGACAGTGGATGGGATACGCAGTATTTT CASSWDSGWDTQYF
TRBD2 . TRBJ2-2 TRBV5-1 TGCGCCAGCAGCTTGCCGCTAGCGGGGGGTTCCGGGGAGCTGTTTTTT CASSLPLAGGSGELFF
TRBD1 few TRBJ2-3 TRBV29-1 TGCAGCGGATCGGGACAGGGGGCTTACACAGATACGCAGTATTTT CSGSGQGAYTDTQYF
TRBD2 . TRBJ2-7 TRBV28 TGTGCCAGCAGTTTTCGGGACCTAGCGGACGAGCAGTACTTC CASSFRDLADEQYF
. . TRBJ1-2 TRBV7-9 TGTGCCAGCAGCTTACACATCAACTATGGCTACACCTTC CASSLHINYGYTF
. once TRBJ2-2 TRBV7-9 TGTGCCAGCAGCTCTGGGACAAATTTCAATGTCGGGGAGCTGTTTTTT CASSSGTNFNVGELFF
TRBD1 . TRBJ2-3 TRBV28 TGTGCCAGCAGTCCGGCGGACAGGGCGGGCACAGATACGCAGTATTTT CASSPADRAGTDTQYF
TRBD2 few TRBJ2-1 TRBV19 TGTGCCAGTAGTTCGGGACTAGCGGGTGAGCAGTTCTTC CASSSGLAGEQFF
. . TRBJ1-5 TRBV6-5 TGTGCCAGCAGTTCCCAGGCGCATCAGCCCCAGCATTTT CASSSQAHQPQHF
. . TRBJ1-2 TRBV27 TGTGCCAGCAGTTTATCGAGTAGTCAAGGCTACACCTTC CASSLSSSQGYTF
TRBD1 . TRBJ2-7 TRBV28 TGTGCCAGCAGTTCAACCTCCGGGACAGGCGTTGGGGAGCAGTACTTC CASSSTSGTGVGEQYF
TRBD2 . TRBJ2-5 TRBV5-1 TGCGCCAGCAGCTGGGGGACCGGGGGGGAGACCCAGTACTTC CASSWGTGGETQYF
TRBD1 . TRBJ2-3 TRBV18 TGTGCCAGCTCACCCGACAGGGGAAGCACAGATACGCAGTATTTT CASSPDRGSTDTQYF
TRBD1 . TRBJ1-1 TRBV7-6 TGTGCCAGCAGCTGGGACAGGGGATCTGAAGCTTTCTTT CASSWDRGSEAFF
TRBD1 . TRBJ2-7 TRBV5-1 TGCGCCAGCAGCTTGGGATTGACAGGGTCCTACGAGCAGTACTTC CASSLGLTGSYEQYF
TRBD1 . TRBJ1-5 TRBV4-1 TGCGCCAGCAGTAGACAGGGAAAGGAGAATCAGCCCCAGCATTTT CASSRQGKENQPQHF
. . TRBJ1-5 TRBV7-2 TGTGCCAGCAGCTTAGACAGTGATATCAACCCCCAGCATTTT CASSLDSDINPQHF
. . TRBJ1-5 TRBV27 TGTGCCAGCAGTTTGGTGGGAGGGAGGGATCAGCCCCAGCATTTT CASSLVGGRDQPQHF
. . TRBJ2-3 TRBV27 TGTGCCAGCAGTCTCTCCAGGGACTATACGCAGTATTTT CASSLSRDYTQYF